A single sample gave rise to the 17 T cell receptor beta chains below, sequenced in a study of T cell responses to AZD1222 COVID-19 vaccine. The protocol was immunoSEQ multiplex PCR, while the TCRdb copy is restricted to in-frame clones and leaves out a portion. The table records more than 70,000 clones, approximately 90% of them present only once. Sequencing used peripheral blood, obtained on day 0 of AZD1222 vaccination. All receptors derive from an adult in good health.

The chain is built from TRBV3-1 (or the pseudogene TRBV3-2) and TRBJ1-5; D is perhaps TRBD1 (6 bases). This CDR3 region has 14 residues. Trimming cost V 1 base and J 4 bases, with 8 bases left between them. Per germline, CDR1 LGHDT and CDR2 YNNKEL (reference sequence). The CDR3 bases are TGTGCCAGCAGCCAAGGGGGGCGGAATCAGCCCCAGCATTTT. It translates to CASSQGGRNQPQHF.

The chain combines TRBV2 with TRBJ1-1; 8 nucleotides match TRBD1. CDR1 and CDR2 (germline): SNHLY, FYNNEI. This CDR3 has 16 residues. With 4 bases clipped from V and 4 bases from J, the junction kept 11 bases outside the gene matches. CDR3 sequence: CASSGGRGQGGTEAFF. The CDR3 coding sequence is TGTGCCAGCAGTGGGGGCAGGGGGCAAGGGGGCACTGAAGCTTTCTTT.

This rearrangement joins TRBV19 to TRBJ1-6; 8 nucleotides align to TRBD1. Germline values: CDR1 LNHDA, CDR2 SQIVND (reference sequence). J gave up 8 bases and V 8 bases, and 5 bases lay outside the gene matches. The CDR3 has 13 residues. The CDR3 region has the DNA TGTGCCAGTCGGGACAGGTTCGATTCACCCCTCCACTTT. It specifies CASRDRFDSPLHF.

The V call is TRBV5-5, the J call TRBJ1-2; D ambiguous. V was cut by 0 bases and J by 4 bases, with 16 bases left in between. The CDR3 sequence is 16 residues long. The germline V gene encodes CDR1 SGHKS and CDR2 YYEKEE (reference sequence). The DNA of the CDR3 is TGTGCCAGCAGCTTGGGTGGCAGAGGAATGGGCTATGGCTACACCTTC. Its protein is CASSLGGRGMGYGYTF.

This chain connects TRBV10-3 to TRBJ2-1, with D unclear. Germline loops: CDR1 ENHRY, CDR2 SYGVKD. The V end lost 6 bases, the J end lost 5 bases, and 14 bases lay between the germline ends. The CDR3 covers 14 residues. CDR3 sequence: CAISPRNDHNEQFF. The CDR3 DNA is TGTGCCATCAGCCCTCGTAACGACCACAATGAGCAGTTCTTC.

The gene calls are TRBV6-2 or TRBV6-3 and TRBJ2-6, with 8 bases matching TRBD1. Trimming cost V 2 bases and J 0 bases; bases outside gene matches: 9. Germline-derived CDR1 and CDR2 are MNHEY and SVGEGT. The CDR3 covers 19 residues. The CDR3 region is CASSYRRGQAASGANVLTF. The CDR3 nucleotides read TGTGCCAGCAGTTACCGGCGGGGACAGGCCGCCTCTGGGGCCAACGTCCTGACTTTC.

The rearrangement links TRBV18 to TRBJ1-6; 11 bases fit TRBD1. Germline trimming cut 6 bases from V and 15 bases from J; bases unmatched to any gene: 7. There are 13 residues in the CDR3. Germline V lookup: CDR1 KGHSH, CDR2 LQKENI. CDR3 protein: CASSPGTGGLLHF. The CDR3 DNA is TGTGCCAGCTCCCCCGGGACAGGGGGTCTCCTCCACTTT.

CDR3: CASSLTGDAYEQYF. In nucleotides, the CDR3 is TGTGCCAGCAGCTTAACTGGGGATGCCTACGAGCAGTACTTC. This chain connects TRBV7-9 to TRBJ2-7; no definite D call. The CDR3 is made up of 14 amino acids. Germline CDR1 SEHNR, CDR2 FQNEAQ (reference sequence). With 2 bases removed from V and 2 bases from J, the gap between germline ends came to 10 bases.

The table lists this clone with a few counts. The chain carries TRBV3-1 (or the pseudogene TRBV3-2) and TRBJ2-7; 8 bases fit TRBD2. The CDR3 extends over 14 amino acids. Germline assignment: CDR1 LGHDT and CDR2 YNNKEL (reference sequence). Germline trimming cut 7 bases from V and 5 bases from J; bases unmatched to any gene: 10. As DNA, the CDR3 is TGTGCCAGCATTTCCAGCGGGAGTCGGAACGAGCAGTACTTC. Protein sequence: CASISSGSRNEQYF.

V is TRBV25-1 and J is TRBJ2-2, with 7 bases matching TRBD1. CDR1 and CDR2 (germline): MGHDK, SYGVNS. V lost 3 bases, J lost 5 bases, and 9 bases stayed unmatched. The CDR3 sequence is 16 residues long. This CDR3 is CASSEPRQGRTGELFF. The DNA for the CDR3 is TGTGCCAGCAGTGAGCCCCGACAGGGTCGAACCGGGGAGCTGTTTTTT.

Here the CDR3 DNA reads TGTGCCAGTAGTATGAAAGAGGATGAAAAACTGTTTTTT. Its protein is CASSMKEDEKLFF. This chain uses TRBV19 with TRBJ1-4; D gene ambiguous. With 3 bases removed from V and 6 bases from J, the gap between germline ends came to 8 bases. Germline CDR1 is LNHDA and CDR2 is SQIVND (reference sequence). This CDR3 is built from 13 residues.

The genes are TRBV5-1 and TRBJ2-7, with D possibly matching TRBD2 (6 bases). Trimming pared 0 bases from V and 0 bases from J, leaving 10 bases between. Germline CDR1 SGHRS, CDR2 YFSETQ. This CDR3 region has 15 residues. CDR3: CASSLGGLSSYEQYF. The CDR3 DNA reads TGCGCCAGCAGCTTGGGGGGACTGAGCTCCTACGAGCAGTACTTC. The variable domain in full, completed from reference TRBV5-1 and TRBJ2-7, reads KAGVTQTPRYLIKTRGQQVTLSCSPISGHRSVSWYQQTPGQGLQFLFEYFSETQRNKGNFPGRFSGRQFSNSRSEMNVSTLELGDSALYLCASSLGGLSSYEQYFGPGTRLTVT.

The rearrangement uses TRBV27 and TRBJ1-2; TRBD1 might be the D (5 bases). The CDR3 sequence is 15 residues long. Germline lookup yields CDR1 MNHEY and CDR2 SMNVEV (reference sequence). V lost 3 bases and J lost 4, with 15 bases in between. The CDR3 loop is CASSFHGQAAYGYTF. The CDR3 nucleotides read TGTGCCAGCAGTTTCCACGGACAAGCGGCCTATGGCTACACCTTC.

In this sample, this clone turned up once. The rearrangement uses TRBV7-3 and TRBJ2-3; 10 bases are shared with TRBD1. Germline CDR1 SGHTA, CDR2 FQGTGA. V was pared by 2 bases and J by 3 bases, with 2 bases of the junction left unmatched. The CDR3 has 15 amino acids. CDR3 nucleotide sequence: TGTGCCAGCAGCTTAGGACAGGGGGGTACAGATACGCAGTATTTT. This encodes CASSLGQGGTDTQYF.

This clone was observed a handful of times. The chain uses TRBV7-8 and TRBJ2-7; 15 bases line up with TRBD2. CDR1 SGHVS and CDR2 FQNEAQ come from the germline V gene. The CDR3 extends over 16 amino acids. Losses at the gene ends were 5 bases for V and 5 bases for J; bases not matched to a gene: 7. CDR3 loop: CASSAGLAGGQNEQYF. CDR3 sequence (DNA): TGTGCCAGCAGCGCCGGACTAGCGGGAGGGCAGAACGAGCAGTACTTC.

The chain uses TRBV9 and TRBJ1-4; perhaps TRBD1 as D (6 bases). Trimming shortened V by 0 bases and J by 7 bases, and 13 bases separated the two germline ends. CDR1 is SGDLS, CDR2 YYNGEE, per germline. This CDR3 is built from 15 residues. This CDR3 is CASSVAGGRSEKLFF. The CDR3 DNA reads TGTGCCAGCAGCGTAGCGGGGGGCAGGAGTGAAAAACTGTTTTTT.

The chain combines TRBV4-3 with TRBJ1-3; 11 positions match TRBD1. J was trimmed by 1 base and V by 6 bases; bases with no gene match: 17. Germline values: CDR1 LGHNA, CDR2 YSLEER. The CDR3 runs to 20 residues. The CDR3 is CASRPRGGQGDRISGNTIYF. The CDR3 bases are TGCGCCAGCAGGCCGAGGGGGGGACAGGGGGATCGAATTTCTGGAAACACCATATATTTT.